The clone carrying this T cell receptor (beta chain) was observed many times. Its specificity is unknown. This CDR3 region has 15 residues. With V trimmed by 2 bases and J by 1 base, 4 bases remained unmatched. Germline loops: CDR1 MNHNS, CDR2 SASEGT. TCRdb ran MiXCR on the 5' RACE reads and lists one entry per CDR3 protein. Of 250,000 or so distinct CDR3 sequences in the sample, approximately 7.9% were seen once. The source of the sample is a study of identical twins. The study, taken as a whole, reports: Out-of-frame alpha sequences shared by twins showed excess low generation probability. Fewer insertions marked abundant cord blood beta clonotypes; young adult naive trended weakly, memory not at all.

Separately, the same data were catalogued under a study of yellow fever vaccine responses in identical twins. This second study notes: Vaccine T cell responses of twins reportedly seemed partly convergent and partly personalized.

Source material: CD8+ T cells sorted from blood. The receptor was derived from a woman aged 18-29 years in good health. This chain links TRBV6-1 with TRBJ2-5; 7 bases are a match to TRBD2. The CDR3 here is CASSELGGGQETQYF. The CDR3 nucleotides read TGTGCCAGCAGTGAATTAGGCGGGGGCCAAGAGACCCAGTACTTC.